This T cell receptor beta chain was sequenced during a study of T cell repertoires in cytomegalovirus infection. Looking at the study overall: Carrying CMV and the relevant HLA type showed in public TCR beta signatures.

Regarding the study as a whole: The cumulative frequency of public TCR beta families identified carriers of CMV plus the relevant HLA. Dominating the ex vivo response were TCR beta clonotypes that were CMV-specific and HLA-C-restricted.

This clonotype has ten or more counts. Its target is not known. TCRdb re-called the reads with MiXCR, one entry per CDR3 protein. Among around 280,000 distinct CDR3 sequences listed, about 9.2% were seen once. The germline V and J ends were trimmed by 4 bases and 0 bases, with 16 bases remaining between them. CDR3 length: 16 residues. Germline-derived CDR1 and CDR2 are SGHRS and YFSETQ. The sequence derives from a human donor in good health (CMV status not recorded). Some clones in this sample may be carry-over from other donors' samples. The V and J genes are TRBV5-1 and TRBJ1-1, with D tentatively TRBD1 (6 bases). Sequenced input: PBMCs. The CDR3: CASSATGQSMNTEAFF. The CDR3 nucleotides are TGCGCCAGCAGCGCTACAGGGCAGTCAATGAACACTGAAGCTTTCTTT.